This T cell receptor (beta chain) emerged from a study of Graves' ophthalmopathy and Graves' hyperthyroidism. The sample holds many counts of this clonotype. TCR beta CDR3 regions were amplified from RNA transcripts. First-round RT-PCR used HTBI primers; second-round multiplex PCR followed. TCRdb reprocessed the multiplex PCR reads via MiXCR and lists one record per CDR3 protein. The sample comprises a few hundred thousand distinct CDR3 sequences, 15% to 20% of which are singletons, and roughly 12% rests with the top ten. The clonotype originates from an adult man with Graves' ophthalmopathy. The sequenced sample consisted of peripheral blood.

As DNA, the CDR3 is TGTGCCAGCTCACCGGCGGGAGGGCCCCGCGAGCAGTACTTC. Translating gives CASSPAGGPREQYF. The V gene is TRBV18, the J gene TRBJ2-7; 9 bases map to TRBD2. The CDR3 length is 14 residues. The V gene end was trimmed by 3 bases and the J gene end by 6 bases; junction bases not matched to a gene: 6. Per the germline V gene, CDR1 is KGHSH and CDR2 is LQKENI.